This TCR beta chain is from a study of shared clonotypes between healthy human individuals. The data were produced by immunoSEQ multiplex PCR, yet TCRdb's version contains in-frame clones alone and is incomplete. The sample includes about 380,000 clones, 90% to 98% of them seen just once. V lost 4 bases, J lost 6 bases, and 7 bases lay in between. The germline CDR1 and CDR2 sequences are MDHEN and SYDVKM. The CDR3 runs 12 residues. What was sequenced was memory CD8+ T cells sorted from blood. The subset here: CD45RO+ cells pooled with CCR7-negative TemRA cells. This receptor was obtained from a man aged 30-40 years in good health. The chain links TRBV28 to TRBJ1-5; D not certain. Written as DNA, the CDR3 is TGTGCCAGCAGTTCAGTATCTCAGCCCCAGCATTTT. It specifies CASSSVSQPQHF. Full variable domain (rest looked up from reference TRBV28 and TRBJ1-5): DVKVTQSSRYLVKRTGEKVFLECVQDMDHENMFWYRQDPGLGLRLIYFSYDVKMKEKGDIPEGYSVSREKKERFSLILESASTNQTSMYLCASSSVSQPQHFGDGTRLSIL.